This TCR beta chain was profiled in a study of cytotoxic CD8 clonotypes in ibrutinib-treated CLL. The data were produced by immunoSEQ multiplex PCR, yet TCRdb's version contains in-frame clones alone and is incomplete. This table has about 140,000 clones, 80% appearing once. Trimming shortened V by 2 bases and J by 7 bases, and 11 bases separated the two germline ends. From germline, CDR1 is MRHNA and CDR2 SNTAGT. The CDR3 has 13 residues. Study conclusions and caveats: Exceeding age-matched healthy donors, baseline clonality also tracked the counts of circulating CD8+ T cells. Ibrutinib response saw clonality rise, and progression saw it return toward baseline.

Turning to this clone: Its cognate antigen is unknown.

Specimen: PBMCs, collected after 36 months of ibrutinib treatment. The chain is built from TRBV6-4 and TRBJ1-2, with D unresolved. This TCR came from a human donor with chronic lymphocytic leukemia. CDR3 amino acids: CASSDGQVGGYTF. The CDR3 DNA reads TGTGCCAGCAGTGACGGGCAGGTCGGTGGCTACACCTTC.